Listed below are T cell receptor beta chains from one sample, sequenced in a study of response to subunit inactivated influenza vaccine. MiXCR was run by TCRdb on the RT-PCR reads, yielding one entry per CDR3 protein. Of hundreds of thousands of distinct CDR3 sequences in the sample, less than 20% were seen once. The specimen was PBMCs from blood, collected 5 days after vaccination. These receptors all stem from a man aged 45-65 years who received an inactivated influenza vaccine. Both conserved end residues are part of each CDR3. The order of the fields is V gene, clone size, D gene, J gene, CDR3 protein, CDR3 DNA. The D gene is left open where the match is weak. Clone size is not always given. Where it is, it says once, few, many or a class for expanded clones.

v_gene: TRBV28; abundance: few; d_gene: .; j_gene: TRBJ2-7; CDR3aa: CASSQLSAQYYEQYF; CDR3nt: TGTGCCAGCAGTCAACTAAGCGCACAATACTACGAGCAGTACTTC
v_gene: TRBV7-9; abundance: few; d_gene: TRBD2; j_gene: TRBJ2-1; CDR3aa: CASSSSTSAGGNEQFF; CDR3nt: TGTGCCAGCAGCTCGTCCACTAGCGCCGGCGGCAATGAGCAGTTCTTC
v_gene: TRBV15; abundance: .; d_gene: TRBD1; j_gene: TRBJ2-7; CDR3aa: CATSTLTGAYEQYF; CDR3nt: TGTGCCACCAGCACCTTGACAGGGGCCTACGAGCAGTACTTC
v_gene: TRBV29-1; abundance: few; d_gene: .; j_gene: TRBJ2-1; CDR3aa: CSVDGTPSSYNEQFF; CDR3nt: TGCAGCGTTGACGGGACCCCTAGCTCCTACAATGAGCAGTTCTTC
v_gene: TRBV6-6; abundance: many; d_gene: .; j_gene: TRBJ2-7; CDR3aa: CASRRAQNYEQYF; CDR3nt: TGTGCCAGCAGGCGAGCACAGAACTACGAGCAGTACTTC
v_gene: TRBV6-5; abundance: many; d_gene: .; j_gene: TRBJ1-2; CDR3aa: CASSYSILSTRDGYTF; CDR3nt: TGTGCCAGCAGTTACTCGATTCTAAGTACACGGGATGGCTACACCTTC
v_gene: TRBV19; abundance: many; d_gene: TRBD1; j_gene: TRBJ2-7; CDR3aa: CASSYTSGTGNYEQYF; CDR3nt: TGTGCCAGTAGTTACACCTCCGGGACAGGGAACTACGAGCAGTACTTC
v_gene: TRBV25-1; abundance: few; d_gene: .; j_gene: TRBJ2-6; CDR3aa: CASSDYRLTSGANVLTF; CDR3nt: TGTGCCAGCAGTGATTACAGGTTGACCTCTGGGGCCAACGTCCTGACTTTC
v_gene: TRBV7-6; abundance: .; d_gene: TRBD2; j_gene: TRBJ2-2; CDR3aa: CASSLTSGENTGELFF; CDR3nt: TGTGCCAGCAGCCTGACTAGCGGGGAGAACACCGGGGAGCTGTTTTTT
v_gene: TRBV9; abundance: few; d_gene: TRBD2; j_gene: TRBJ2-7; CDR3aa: CASSKGLAVHEQYF; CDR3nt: TGTGCCAGCAGCAAAGGACTAGCGGTACACGAGCAGTACTTC
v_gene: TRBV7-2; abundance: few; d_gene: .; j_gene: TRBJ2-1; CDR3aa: CASSLGSVGVYNEQFF; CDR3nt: TGTGCCAGCAGCTTAGGAAGTGTCGGGGTGTACAATGAGCAGTTCTTC
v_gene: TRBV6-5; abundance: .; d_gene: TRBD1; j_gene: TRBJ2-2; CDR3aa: CASSYSDRAGTGELFF; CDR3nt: TGTGCCAGCAGTTACTCCGACAGGGCTGGCACCGGGGAGCTGTTTTTT
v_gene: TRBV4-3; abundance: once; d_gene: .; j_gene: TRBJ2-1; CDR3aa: CASSQRGDYNEQFF; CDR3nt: TGCGCCAGCAGCCAGAGAGGAGACTACAATGAGCAGTTCTTC
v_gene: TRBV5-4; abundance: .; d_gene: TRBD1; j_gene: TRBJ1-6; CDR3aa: CASSTGQGWNSPLHF; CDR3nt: TGTGCCAGCAGCACAGGACAGGGGTGGAATTCACCCCTCCACTTT
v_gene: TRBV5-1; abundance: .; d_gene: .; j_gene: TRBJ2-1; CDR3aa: CASSWTYRTGSSYNEQFF; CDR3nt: TGCGCCAGCAGCTGGACCTACAGAACCGGGAGCTCCTACAATGAGCAGTTCTTC
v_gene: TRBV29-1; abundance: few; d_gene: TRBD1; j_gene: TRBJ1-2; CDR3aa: CSVFGTGYGYTF; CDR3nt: TGCAGCGTTTTCGGGACAGGGTATGGCTACACCTTC
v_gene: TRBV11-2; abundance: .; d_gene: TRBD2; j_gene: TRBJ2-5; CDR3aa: CASSIGQQRGLNQETQYF; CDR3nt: TGTGCCAGCAGCATAGGCCAACAGCGGGGTCTGAACCAAGAGACCCAGTACTTC
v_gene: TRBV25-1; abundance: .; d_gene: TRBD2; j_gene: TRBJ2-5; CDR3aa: CASSGLIGRAGGETQYF; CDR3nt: TGTGCCAGCAGTGGATTGATTGGTCGGGCGGGAGGGGAGACCCAGTACTTC
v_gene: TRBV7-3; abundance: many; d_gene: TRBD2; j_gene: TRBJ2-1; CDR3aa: CASSLIASGRSRSNEQFF; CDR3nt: TGTGCCAGCAGCTTAATAGCTAGCGGGAGGTCTAGGAGCAATGAGCAGTTCTTC
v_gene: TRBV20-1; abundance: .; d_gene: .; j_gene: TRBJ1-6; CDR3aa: CSARWQAHSPLHF; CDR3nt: TGCAGTGCTAGGTGGCAGGCCCATTCACCCCTCCACTTT
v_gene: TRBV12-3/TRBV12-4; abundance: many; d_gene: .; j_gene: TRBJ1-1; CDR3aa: CASSLTENTEAFF; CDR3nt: TGTGCCAGCAGTTTGACAGAGAACACTGAAGCTTTCTTT
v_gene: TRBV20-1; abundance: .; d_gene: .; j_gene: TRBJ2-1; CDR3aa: CSAAGPNNEQFF; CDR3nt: TGCAGTGCAGCCGGGCCCAACAATGAGCAGTTCTTC
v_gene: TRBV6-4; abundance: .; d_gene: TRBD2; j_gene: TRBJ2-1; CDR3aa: CASSDSSWLAGLNEQFF; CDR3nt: TGTGCCAGCAGTGACTCATCTTGGCTAGCGGGATTAAATGAGCAGTTCTTC
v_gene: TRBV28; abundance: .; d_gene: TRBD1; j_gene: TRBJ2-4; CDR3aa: CASRDPGGGFQYF; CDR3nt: TGTGCCAGCAGGGACCCAGGGGGCGGGTTTCAGTACTTC
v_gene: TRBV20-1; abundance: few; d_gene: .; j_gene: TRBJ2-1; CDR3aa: CSAESWEQFF; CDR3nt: TGCAGTGCCGAAAGTTGGGAGCAGTTCTTC
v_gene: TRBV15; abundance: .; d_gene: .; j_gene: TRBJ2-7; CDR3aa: CATSREWAGRTYEQYF; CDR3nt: TGTGCCACCAGCAGAGAGTGGGCAGGGAGAACCTACGAGCAGTACTTC